This is a list of T cell receptor beta chains from one sample in a study of blood T cell repertoires in COVID-19. TCRdb's copy holds only in-frame clones and misses some; the assay was immunoSEQ multiplex PCR. The sample includes about 100,000 clones, 85% of them seen just once. The sequencing sample was made of peripheral blood. The receptors originated from a middle-aged man with active or convalescent COVID-19. The CDR3 runs from the conserved cysteine through the conserved F or W. Fields, in order: J gene, V gene, CDR3 protein.

TRBJ2-3,TRBV30,CAWSPAGESPQYF
TRBJ2-5,TRBV15,CATSRDRGETQYF
TRBJ1-3,TRBV7-9,CASTYEDWVVSGNTIYF
TRBJ2-1,TRBV5-6,CASSLTGFSYNEQFF
TRBJ1-1,TRBV7-9,CASSLDRGRNTEAFF
TRBJ2-1,TRBV27,CASKRTSGSYNEQFF
TRBJ2-7,TRBV6-5,CASSRTSGGYEQYF
TRBJ1-1,TRBV10-1,CASSDHTGNTEAFF
TRBJ2-2,TRBV11-3,CASKRVVGGELFF
TRBJ2-7,TRBV10-3,CAIREGTGREQYF
TRBJ2-7,TRBV27,CASSLSGQGSSYEQYF
TRBJ1-1,TRBV5-1,CASSLGGGTEAFF
TRBJ1-1,TRBV7-9,CASSPIFEGEAFF
TRBJ1-2,TRBV29-1,CSVAMGQGASGYGYTF
TRBJ2-3,TRBV7-3,CASSLAAHTDTQYF
TRBJ2-3,TRBV5-4,CASNEGVGPDTQYF
TRBJ2-2,TRBV7-3,CASSLPKTGGDTGELFF
TRBJ1-2,TRBV12-5,CASGLGEQGSYGYTF
TRBJ2-5,TRBV6-5,CASSKLGQQETQYF
TRBJ1-1,TRBV29-1,CSVDRTGSAEAFF
TRBJ2-7,TRBV14,CASSQDWGVEQYF
TRBJ1-5,TRBV6-5,CASTSGQGGQPQHF
TRBJ1-1,TRBV18,CASSPGQGNTEAFF
TRBJ1-2,TRBV5-5,CASSEDRGLGYTF
TRBJ1-5,TRBV7-8,CASSRVPHRGEQPQHF
TRBJ2-1,TRBV3-1/TRBV3-2,CASSRSYVSSYNEQFF
TRBJ1-6,TRBV3-1/TRBV3-2,CASSQDLPQLTNSPLHF
TRBJ2-3,TRBV28,CASTKGGDTQYF
TRBJ1-1,TRBV18,CASSPTEGNTEAFF
TRBJ1-1,TRBV28,CASPEGLENTEAFF
TRBJ2-5,TRBV12-3/TRBV12-4,CASTRDSQETQYF
TRBJ2-7,TRBV19,CASSNLGLQVPQYF
TRBJ2-4,TRBV24-1,CATSDLQGDIQYF
TRBJ2-7,TRBV7-9,CASSSLTSYEQYF
TRBJ2-7,TRBV3-1/TRBV3-2,CASSRRGPYEQYF
TRBJ2-7,TRBV6-2/TRBV6-3,CASSYSRDRVSYEQYF
TRBJ2-2,TRBV7-3,CASRTGYTGELFF
TRBJ1-1,TRBV19,CASSIADRGRTEAFF
TRBJ2-3,TRBV7-3,CASSPSGADTQYF
TRBJ2-3,TRBV18,CASSPVAGRTDTQYF
TRBJ2-1,TRBV3-1/TRBV3-2,CASSGTSGSDEQFF
TRBJ2-3,TRBV19,CASSWASGNTDTQYF
TRBJ1-2,TRBV6-1,CASSEARGRDGYTF
TRBJ2-7,TRBV7-3,CASSSGPTYEQYF
TRBJ2-3,TRBV4-2,CASSQGAGTSETQYF
TRBJ1-1,TRBV24-1,CATRVGERTEAFF
TRBJ2-7,TRBV28,CASSPGGISGLLGEQYF